This passage covers 18 T cell receptor beta chains from one sample sequenced in a study of technical replicates of blood from a few donors. TCRdb's table, derived via immunoSEQ multiplex PCR, lists solely in-frame clones and lacks some. The sample carries around 57,000 clones, about 96% recorded once. Sequences were obtained from T cells isolated from PBMCs. The receptors were sampled from a human donor in good health.

The chain employs TRBV6-5 and TRBJ2-7, with TRBD1 as a possible D gene (6 bases). This CDR3 spans 13 amino acids. The V gene's germline CDR1 is MNHEY and CDR2 SVGAGI. The ends were cut back, 6 bases at V and 1 base at J, with 10 bases in the middle. CDR3 nucleotides: TGTGCCAGCAGACGAGGACAGTCCTACGAGCAGTACTTC. It encodes CASRRGQSYEQYF.

The chain joins TRBV27 to TRBJ2-3; a possible D gene is TRBD1 (7 bases). Per the germline V gene, CDR1 is MNHEY and CDR2 is SMNVEV (reference sequence). This CDR3 region has 16 residues. The ends were cut back, 5 bases at V and 4 bases at J, with 19 bases in the middle. CDR3 sequence reads: CASSPSRGEAADTQYF. The CDR3 DNA follows: TGTGCCAGCAGTCCGTCCAGGGGGGAGGCCGCAGATACGCAGTATTTT.

The J gene is TRBJ1-1, the V gene TRBV7-9, with D possibly being TRBD1 (5 bases). The CDR3 loop spans 13 amino acids. Germline V CDR1 and CDR2: SEHNR, FQNEAQ (reference sequence). V gave up 3 bases and J gave up 8 bases, with 13 bases separating them. CDR3 sequence: CASSFQGVGEAFF. In nucleotides, the CDR3 is TGTGCCAGCAGCTTTCAGGGCGTTGGGGAAGCTTTCTTT. The whole variable domain, filled in from reference TRBV7-9 and TRBJ1-1, reads DTGVSQNPRHKITKRGQNVTFRCDPISEHNRLYWYRQTLGQGPEFLTYFQNEAQLEKSRLLSDRFSAERPKGSFSTLEIQRTEQGDSAMYLCASSFQGVGEAFFGQGTRLTVV.

The chain uses TRBV5-1 and TRBJ2-5, with D possibly matching TRBD1 (5 bases). V was pared by 5 bases and J by 5 bases, with 16 bases between. The CDR3 sequence is 14 residues long. Germline values: CDR1 SGHRS, CDR2 YFSETQ. CDR3 nucleotide sequence: TGCGCCAGCAGTAAACGATTGGGGCCGGAGACCCAGTACTTC. Translated, it gives CASSKRLGPETQYF. Using reference TRBV5-1 and TRBJ2-5 for the parts outside the CDR3, the full variable domain is KAGVTQTPRYLIKTRGQQVTLSCSPISGHRSVSWYQQTPGQGLQFLFEYFSETQRNKGNFPGRFSGRQFSNSRSEMNVSTLELGDSALYLCASSKRLGPETQYFGPGTRLLVL.

The CDR3 protein is CASSFETGSGYTF. In DNA form, the CDR3 reads TGTGCCAGCAGCTTTGAGACAGGGAGTGGCTACACCTTC. V usage is TRBV5-6 and J usage is TRBJ1-2; 7 bases agree with TRBD1. Trimming removed 2 bases from V and 7 bases from J; junction bases left unmatched: 5. CDR1 and CDR2 (germline): SGHDT, YYEEEE. The CDR3 is 13 residues long.

The V gene is TRBV7-2, the J gene TRBJ1-3; D not certain. The length of the CDR3 is 15 residues. Trimming pared 5 bases from V and 0 bases from J, leaving 11 bases between. CDR1 and CDR2 from the germline V gene are SGHTA and FQGNSA. CDR3 in DNA: TGTGCCAGCAGCCCTCATCCGCGCTCTGGAAACACCATATATTTT. Amino acids: CASSPHPRSGNTIYF.

V gene TRBV7-2 combines with J gene TRBJ2-2, with 8 bases matching TRBD2. J was trimmed by 4 bases and V by 10 bases; bases with no gene match: 11. This CDR3 has 15 residues. Germline-derived CDR1 and CDR2 are SGHTA and FQGNSA. The CDR3 DNA reads as TGTGCCACCCCAATCTCCGGGGGGGGCACCGGGGAGCTGTTTTTT. This sequence encodes CATPISGGGTGELFF.

V usage is TRBV10-3 and J usage is TRBJ1-2; 9 bases match TRBD1. The germline CDR1 and CDR2 sequences are ENHRY and SYGVKD. V shed 8 bases and J 6 bases; nucleotides not matched to a gene: 10. CDR3 length: 14 amino acids. CDR3 DNA: TGTGCCATCTTAGGGTCCGACAGGGGGGATGGCTACACCTTC. It yields the protein CAILGSDRGDGYTF.

The gene calls are TRBV9 and TRBJ2-3, with unresolved D. The CDR3 sequence is 16 residues long. The V and J ends lost 0 bases and 1 base respectively, with 12 bases between them. Germline CDR1 SGDLS, CDR2 YYNGEE. CDR3 sequence reads: CASSVGIDLGTDTQYF. The CDR3 DNA is TGTGCCAGCAGCGTAGGGATCGATCTAGGCACAGATACGCAGTATTTT.

The rearrangement joins TRBV19 to TRBJ1-1, with D possibly being TRBD1 (5 bases). V lost 2 bases, J lost 0 bases, and 7 bases lay in between. This CDR3 region has 14 residues. CDR1 LNHDA and CDR2 SQIVND come from the germline V gene (reference sequence). CDR3 coding DNA: TGTGCCAGTAGTATACGGGGGATGAACACTGAAGCTTTCTTT. As protein: CASSIRGMNTEAFF.

The chain links TRBV6-4 to TRBJ2-1, with TRBD2 matching 10 bases. Germline values: CDR1 MRHNA, CDR2 SNTAGT. The V and J ends lost 8 bases and 0 bases, in that order; junction bases with no gene match: 4. This CDR3 has 15 residues. CDR3 amino acids: CASGVAGGSYNEQFF. CDR3 sequence (DNA): TGTGCCAGCGGAGTAGCGGGGGGCTCCTACAATGAGCAGTTCTTC.

The chain links TRBV6-6 to TRBJ2-7; 7 nucleotides agree with TRBD1. Germline CDR1 and CDR2: MNHNY and SVGAGI (reference sequence). This CDR3 has 16 residues. The V and J ends lost 2 bases and 3 bases, in that order; junction bases with no gene match: 10. The CDR3 reads CASSYLIKGQLYEQYF. The DNA for the CDR3 is TGTGCCAGCAGTTACCTTATAAAGGGACAGCTCTACGAGCAGTACTTC.

This sequence joins TRBV27 and TRBJ2-1, with 11 nucleotides matching TRBD2. CDR1 is MNHEY, CDR2 SMNVEV, per germline (reference sequence). CDR3 size: 16 residues. Trimming cost V 7 bases and J 7 bases; bases outside gene matches: 12. In DNA form, the CDR3 reads TGTGCCAGCAACGATTACTTAGCGGGAGGGTTGAATGAGCAGTTCTTC. Its protein product is CASNDYLAGGLNEQFF.

The chain is built from TRBV6-4 and TRBJ1-1; D unclear. The ends were cut back, 3 bases at V and 2 bases at J, with 13 bases in the middle. Per the germline V gene, CDR1 is MRHNA and CDR2 is SNTAGT. The CDR3 runs to 15 residues. The CDR3 is CASSESQAGNTEAFF. The CDR3 DNA is TGTGCCAGCAGTGAGTCTCAGGCGGGTAACACTGAAGCTTTCTTT.

This chain uses TRBV18 with TRBJ1-1; D ambiguous. The CDR3 spans 15 residues. Trimming pared 3 bases from V and 5 bases from J, leaving 16 bases between. The germline CDR1 and CDR2 sequences are KGHSH and LQKENI. The CDR3 DNA is TGTGCCAGCTCACCCCGGACGGAGGGAGGGACTGAAGCTTTCTTT. It encodes CASSPRTEGGTEAFF.

The chain has TRBV29-1 and TRBJ2-7, with 7 bases lining up with TRBD1. With 7 bases clipped from V and 4 bases from J, the junction kept 16 bases outside the gene matches. The CDR3 runs 15 residues. The germline V gene has CDR1 SQVTM and CDR2 ANQGSEA. DNA of the CDR3: TGCAGCGCCGTCCCCTCCGACAGGGCTGTGTACGAGCAGTACTTC. It specifies CSAVPSDRAVYEQYF.

The genes are TRBV5-1 and TRBJ2-3; 11 bases map to TRBD2. The CDR3 consists of 15 residues. Germline CDR1 is SGHRS and CDR2 is YFSETQ. With V trimmed by 1 base and J by 4 bases, 2 bases remained unmatched. The CDR3, as DNA: TGCGCCAGCAGCTTGTCTAGCGGGAGGTCAGATACGCAGTATTTT. Translating it yields CASSLSSGRSDTQYF.

J is TRBJ2-3 and V is TRBV20-1, with D unclear. CDR3 length: 10 residues. Germline V gives CDR1 DFQATT, CDR2 SNEGSKA (reference sequence). Deletions cut 8 bases from V and 6 bases from J, with 9 bases between. This CDR3 reads CSPSLDTQYF. The DNA of the CDR3 is TGCAGTCCCTCCTTGGATACGCAGTATTTT.